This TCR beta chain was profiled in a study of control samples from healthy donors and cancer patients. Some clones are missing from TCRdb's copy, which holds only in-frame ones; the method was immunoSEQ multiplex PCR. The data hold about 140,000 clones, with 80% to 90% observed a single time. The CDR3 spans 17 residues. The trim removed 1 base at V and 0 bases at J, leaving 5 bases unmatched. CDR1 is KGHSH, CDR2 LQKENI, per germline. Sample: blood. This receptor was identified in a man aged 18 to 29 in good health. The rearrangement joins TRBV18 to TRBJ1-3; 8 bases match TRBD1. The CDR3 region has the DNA TGTGCCAGCTCACCACGGGCGGACAGGGTCTCTGGAAACACCATATATTTT. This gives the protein CASSPRADRVSGNTIYF.